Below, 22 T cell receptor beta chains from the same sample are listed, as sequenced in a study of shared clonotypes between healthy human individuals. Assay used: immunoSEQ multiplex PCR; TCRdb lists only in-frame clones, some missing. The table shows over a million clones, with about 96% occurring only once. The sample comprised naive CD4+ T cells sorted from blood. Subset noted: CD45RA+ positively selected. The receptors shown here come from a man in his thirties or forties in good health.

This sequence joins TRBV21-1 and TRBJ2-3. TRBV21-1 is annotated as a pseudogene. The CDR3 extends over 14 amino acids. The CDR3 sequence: CASSKQGPQDTQYF. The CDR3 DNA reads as TGTGCCAGCAGCAAACAAGGTCCGCAAGATACGCAGTATTTT.

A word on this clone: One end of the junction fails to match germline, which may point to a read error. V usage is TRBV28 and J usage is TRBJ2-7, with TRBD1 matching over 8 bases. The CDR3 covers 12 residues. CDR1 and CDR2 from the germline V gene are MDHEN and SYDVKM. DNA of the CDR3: TGTGCCAGCAGTTTAGAAGACAGGGGAGGAGTCTTC. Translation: CASSLEDRGGVF.

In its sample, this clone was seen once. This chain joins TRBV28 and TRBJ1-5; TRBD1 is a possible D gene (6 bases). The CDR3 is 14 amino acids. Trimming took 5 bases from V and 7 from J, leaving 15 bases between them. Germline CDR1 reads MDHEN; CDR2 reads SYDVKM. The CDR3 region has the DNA TGTGCCAGCAGTCGCGTACAGGGCTGGCAGCCCCAGCATTTT. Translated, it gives CASSRVQGWQPQHF.

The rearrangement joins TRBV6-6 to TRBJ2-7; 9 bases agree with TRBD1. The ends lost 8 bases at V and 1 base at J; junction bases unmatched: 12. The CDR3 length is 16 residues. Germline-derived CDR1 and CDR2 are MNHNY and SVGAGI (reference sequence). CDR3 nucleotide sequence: TGTGCCAGCCGGCCGACAGGGGGGGCGGCATCCTACGAGCAGTACTTC. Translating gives CASRPTGGAASYEQYF.

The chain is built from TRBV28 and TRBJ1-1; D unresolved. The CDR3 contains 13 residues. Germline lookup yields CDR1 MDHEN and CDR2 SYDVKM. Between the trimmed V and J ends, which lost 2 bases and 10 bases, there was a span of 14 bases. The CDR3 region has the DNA TGTGCCAGCAGTTTACCGGCGGGTTTAAGAGCTTTCTTT. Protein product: CASSLPAGLRAFF. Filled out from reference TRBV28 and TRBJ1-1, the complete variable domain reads DVKVTQSSRYLVKRTGEKVFLECVQDMDHENMFWYRQDPGLGLRLIYFSYDVKMKEKGDIPEGYSVSREKKERFSLILESASTNQTSMYLCASSLPAGLRAFFGQGTRLTVV.

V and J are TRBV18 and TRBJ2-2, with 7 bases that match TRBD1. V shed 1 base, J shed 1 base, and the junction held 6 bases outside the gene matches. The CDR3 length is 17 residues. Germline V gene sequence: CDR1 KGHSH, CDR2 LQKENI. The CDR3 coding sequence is TGTGCCAGCTCACCACGAACAGGGGCCATGAACACCGGGGAGCTGTTTTTT. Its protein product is CASSPRTGAMNTGELFF.

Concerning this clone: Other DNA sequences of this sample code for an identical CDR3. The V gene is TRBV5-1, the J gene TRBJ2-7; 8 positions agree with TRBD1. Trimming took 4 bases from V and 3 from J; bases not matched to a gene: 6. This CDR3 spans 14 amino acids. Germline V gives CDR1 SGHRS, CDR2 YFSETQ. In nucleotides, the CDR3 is TGCGCCAGCAGCCCTGGACAGGGTTTCTACGAGCAGTACTTC. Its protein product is CASSPGQGFYEQYF.

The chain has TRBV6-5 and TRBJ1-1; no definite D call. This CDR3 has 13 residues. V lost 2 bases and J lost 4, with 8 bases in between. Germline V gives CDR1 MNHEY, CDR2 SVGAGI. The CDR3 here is CASSYLTGTEAFF. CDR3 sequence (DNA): TGTGCCAGCAGTTACCTTACGGGCACTGAAGCTTTCTTT.

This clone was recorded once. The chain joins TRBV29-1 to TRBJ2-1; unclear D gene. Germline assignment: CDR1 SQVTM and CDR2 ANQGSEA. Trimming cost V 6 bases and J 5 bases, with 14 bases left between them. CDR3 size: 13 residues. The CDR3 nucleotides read TGCAGCGTCCACCGTTCGGGCAACAATGAGCAGTTCTTC. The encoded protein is CSVHRSGNNEQFF.

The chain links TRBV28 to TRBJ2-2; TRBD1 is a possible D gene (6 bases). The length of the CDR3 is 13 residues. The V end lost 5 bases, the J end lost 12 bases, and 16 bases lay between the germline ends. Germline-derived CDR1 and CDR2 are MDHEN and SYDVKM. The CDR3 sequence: CASSLRDIVKLFF. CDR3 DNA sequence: TGTGCCAGCAGTCTCCGGGACATAGTTAAGCTGTTTTTT.

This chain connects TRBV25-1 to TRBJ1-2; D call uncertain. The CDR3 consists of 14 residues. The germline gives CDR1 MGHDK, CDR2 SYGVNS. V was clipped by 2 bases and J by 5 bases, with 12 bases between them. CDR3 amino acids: CASSEAGRDYGYTF. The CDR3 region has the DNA TGTGCCAGCAGTGAAGCGGGTCGCGATTATGGCTACACCTTC.

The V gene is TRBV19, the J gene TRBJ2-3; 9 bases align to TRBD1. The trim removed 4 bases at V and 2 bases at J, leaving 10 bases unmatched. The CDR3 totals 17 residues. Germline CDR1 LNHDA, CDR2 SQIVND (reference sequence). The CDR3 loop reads CASSSPGTGSFTDTQYF. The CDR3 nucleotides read TGTGCCAGTAGTAGCCCGGGGACAGGGAGTTTCACAGATACGCAGTATTTT.

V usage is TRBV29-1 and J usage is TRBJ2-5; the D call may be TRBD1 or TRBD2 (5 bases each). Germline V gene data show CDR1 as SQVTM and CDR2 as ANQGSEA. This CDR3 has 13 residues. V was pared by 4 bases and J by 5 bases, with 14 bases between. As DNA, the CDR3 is TGCAGCGTTGTAAGGAGTGGGGGTGAGACCCAGTACTTC. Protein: CSVVRSGGETQYF.

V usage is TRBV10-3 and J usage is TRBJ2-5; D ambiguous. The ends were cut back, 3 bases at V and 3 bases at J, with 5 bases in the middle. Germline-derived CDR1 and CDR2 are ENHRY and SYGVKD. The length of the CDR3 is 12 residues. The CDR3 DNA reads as TGTGCCATCAGTGAACAAAAAGAGACCCAGTACTTC. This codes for CAISEQKETQYF.

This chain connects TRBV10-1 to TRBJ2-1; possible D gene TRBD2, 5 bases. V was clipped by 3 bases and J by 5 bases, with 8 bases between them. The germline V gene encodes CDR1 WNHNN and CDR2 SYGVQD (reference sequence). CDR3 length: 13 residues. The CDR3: CASSETGNNEQFF. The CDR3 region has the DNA TGCGCCAGCAGTGAAACGGGGAACAATGAGCAGTTCTTC.

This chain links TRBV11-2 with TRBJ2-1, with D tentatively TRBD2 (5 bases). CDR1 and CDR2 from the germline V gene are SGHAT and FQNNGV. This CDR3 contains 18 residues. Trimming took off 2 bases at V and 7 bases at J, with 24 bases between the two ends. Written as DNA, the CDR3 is TGTGCCAGCAGCTTATATACGGCCCCGGGAACCCGCCCTAATGAGCAGTTCTTC. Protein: CASSLYTAPGTRPNEQFF.

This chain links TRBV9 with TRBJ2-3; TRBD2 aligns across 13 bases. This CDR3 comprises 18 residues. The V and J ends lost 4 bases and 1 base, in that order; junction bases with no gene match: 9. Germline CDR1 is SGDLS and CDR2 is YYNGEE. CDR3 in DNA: TGTGCCAGCAGCACGACCGGGACTAGCGGGATGGGCACAGATACGCAGTATTTT. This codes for CASSTTGTSGMGTDTQYF.

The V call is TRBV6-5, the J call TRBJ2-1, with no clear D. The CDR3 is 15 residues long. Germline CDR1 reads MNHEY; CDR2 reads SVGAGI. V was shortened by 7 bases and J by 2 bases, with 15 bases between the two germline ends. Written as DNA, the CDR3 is TGTGCCAGCACCAAAGGGTGGTCAGCCTACAATGAGCAGTTCTTC. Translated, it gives CASTKGWSAYNEQFF.

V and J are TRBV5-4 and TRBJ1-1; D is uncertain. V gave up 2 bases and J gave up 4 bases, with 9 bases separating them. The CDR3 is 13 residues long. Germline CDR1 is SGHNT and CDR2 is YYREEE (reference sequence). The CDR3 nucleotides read TGTGCCAGCAGCTTAGGGTGGAGCACTGAAGCTTTCTTT. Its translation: CASSLGWSTEAFF.

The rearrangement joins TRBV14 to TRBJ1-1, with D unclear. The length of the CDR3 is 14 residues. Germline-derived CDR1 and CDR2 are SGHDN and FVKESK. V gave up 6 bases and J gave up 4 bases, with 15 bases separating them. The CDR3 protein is CASSRRFISTEAFF. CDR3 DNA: TGTGCCAGCAGTCGGAGATTTATATCCACTGAAGCTTTCTTT.

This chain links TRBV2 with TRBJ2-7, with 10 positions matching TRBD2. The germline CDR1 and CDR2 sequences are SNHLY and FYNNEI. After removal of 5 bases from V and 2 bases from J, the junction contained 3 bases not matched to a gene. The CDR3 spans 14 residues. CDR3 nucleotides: TGTGCCAGCAGTAGGACTAGCGGACCCTACGAGCAGTACTTC. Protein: CASSRTSGPYEQYF.

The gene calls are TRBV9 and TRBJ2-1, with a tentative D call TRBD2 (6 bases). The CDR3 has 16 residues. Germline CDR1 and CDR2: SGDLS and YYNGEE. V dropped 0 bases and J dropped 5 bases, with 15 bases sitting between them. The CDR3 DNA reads TGTGCCAGCAGCGTAGGTCATCGGGGAGGTAACAATGAGCAGTTCTTC. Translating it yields CASSVGHRGGNNEQFF.